One TCR beta chain is described in this entry. What this receptor recognizes is not known. Per-nucleotide qualities are absent, and no much larger clonotype sits a single base away. Donors were healthy HIV-negative adults with no recently reported acute infections or vaccinations. All donors were Caucasian adults living in Nashville, Tennessee, USA. CD4+ T cells were enriched by magnetic negative selection, after which naive cells were positively selected on CD45RA and the negative fraction was taken as the memory subset. Blood was collected by leukapheresis, and PBMCs were isolated by Ficoll-Histopaque density gradient centrifugation and then cryopreserved in liquid nitrogen vapor phase. Purity and quantity of every magnetically sorted T cell population were checked by analytical flow cytometry. Genomic DNA was isolated from every sorted fraction and measured by UV absorbance on a Nanodrop 2000c.

This entry is derived from a study of shared clonotypes between healthy human individuals (dated by TCRdb to 2020 to 2022). About the full investigation: The cohort comprised a couple of women and a few men aged 18 to 49 years. For each donor, CD4 naive and CD4 memory were each run on three plates, CD8 naive on two plates, and CD8 memory on one plate. Libraries were prepared and TCR repertoires were sequenced by different laboratories using diverse techniques, in order to increase sequencing depth and limit assay-specific biases. Each donor's leukapheresis produced roughly between roughly 0.85 and 9.5 billion PBMCs. To estimate repertoire size and how much clonotype sharing occurs between individuals, the study deeply sequenced the blood TCR repertoires of five healthy adults.

Inclusive of the bounding cysteine and phenylalanine, the CDR3 is 16 residues long. Only the CDR3 region is kept as DNA, spanning 48 bases read in frame from base 1. CDR1 and CDR2 (MGHRA, YSYEKL) derive from the germline V gene. Germline trimming amounts to 1 base on V and 10 bases on J, with 9 as the count of junction bases outside the gene matches. Study-wide findings and limitations: Based on pairwise subsampling, the degree of clonotype sharing among donors was expected to be affected by sequencing depth. Incomplete sequencing was indicated by rarefaction of sorted-subset datasets, despite the large sequencing depth. Estimated clonotype richness was generally larger for naive than for memory subsets. Only blood was sampled, and tissue TCR repertoires likely differ from those in blood. The genetic and exposure-history diversity represented was limited by the small number of donors. Clonotypes shared by all four sorted-subset donors showed higher generation probabilities than non-shared clonotypes. Across a handful of donors, 4.5% to 6.5% of naive CD4, 3% to 3.5% of naive CD8, 2.3% of memory CD4, and under 0.45% of memory CD8 clonotypes were shared.

Using the deep immunoSEQ assay, TCR CDR3 regions were amplified from genomic DNA by multiplex PCR. For each cell subset, the extracted genomic DNA was distributed evenly across all wells of several immunoSEQ 96-well plates, and each plate served as one replicate. For sorted subsets, around 0.2 ug of genomic DNA, equivalent to around 31,000 T cell genomes, went into each replicate PCR. Purified libraries were measured with a Qubit 3.0 fluorometer, size-checked on a Bioanalyzer 2100, and measured again with the KAPA Library Quantification kit. Each immunoSEQ 96-well plate was sequenced on its own single-read 150-cycle Illumina NextSeq 550 flow cell. The paper's data handling went like this. Because the immunoSEQ output held only junctional sequences and lacked quality scores, the filtering could not match the filtering applied to full-length reads. To assign V/J genes and CDR3, sequences were annotated against IMGT germline references using PyIR, a Python wrapper for IgBLAST v1.9. Any read was removed if the V/J assignment was weak (E-value above 1e-6), the CDR3 was missing, or the read contained stop codons, out-of-frame junctions, or ambiguous translated residues. A V3J clonotype was defined by an identical inferred V gene, J gene, and CDR3 amino acid sequence. The percentage overlap between two repertoires was calculated by dividing the number of shared unique clonotypes by the size of the smaller repertoire. Repertoire richness was assessed with RTK rarefaction, the Chao1 estimator, and Recon v2.1 estimates of unobserved clonotypes. OLGA was used to compute generation probabilities for all TCRbeta clonotypes that the gDNA method yielded from a handful of donors. The table comes from immuneACCESS by way of TCRdb, which keeps in-frame sequences with V and J called. Part of the clones is missing from these tables; in studies checked, under half for an unresolved V gene and the rest for unknown reasons. That table furnishes V, J and clone size, whereas the DNA furnished D and trimming. For this sample the table gives roughly 2.4 million clones, of which nearly 97% were detected only once. Roughly 0.13% of the sample is taken by the ten largest.

The sequence is built from TRBV4-1 and TRBJ1-6; 8 bases in between match TRBD1. The clonotype originates from a man aged 18 to 30 in good health. Sequencing used naive CD4+ T cells sorted from blood. What the cell subset or site label conveys for this sample: CD45RA+ positively selected. The CDR3 protein is CASSQGRSPGGSPLHF. The bases read TGCGCCAGCAGCCAAGGACGCTCCCCAGGGGGCTCACCCCTCCACTTT.